Sequencing of this TCR beta chain was carried out in a study of blood T cells in healthy people across ages. Study findings and constraints: Aged donors had fewer naive CD4+ cells and lower diversity than long-lived donors. Across the age range, TCR beta diversity per million T cells fell in a roughly linear way.

Using a J-beta primer mix together with a sample-barcoded 5' primer, a second PCR was run for about 6 to 11 cycles. In TCRdb, the 5' RACE reads were re-called with MiXCR into one record per CDR3 protein. The sample holds roughly 800,000 distinct CDR3 sequences; roughly 60% are singletons and the top ten take 20% to 25%. The total RNA that was extracted per sample amounted to at least 5.5 micrograms. Details on this clonotype: Its target is unknown.

Sequencing was done on a sample of blood. This clonotype was obtained from a man aged 25 to 40 in good health.

CDR3 protein: CASRGTSPGNEQFF. CDR3 bases: TGTGCCAGCAGAGGGACTTCCCCCGGCAATGAGCAGTTCTTC. The rearrangement links TRBV2 to TRBJ2-1, with TRBD2 as a possible D gene (6 bases). The V and J ends lost 6 bases and 6 bases respectively, with 15 bases between them. Germline lookup yields CDR1 SNHLY and CDR2 FYNNEI. This CDR3 is built from 14 residues.